The 22 T cell receptor beta chains presented below share a single source sample, sequenced in a study of blood T cell repertoires in COVID-19. Method: immunoSEQ multiplex PCR; TCRdb's copy keeps in-frame clones and lacks some. The sample shows some 140,000 clones, around 82% of them seen only once. The source material was peripheral blood. These receptor sequences come from a man between 60 and 75 years old with COVID-19, enrolled during active disease.

The chain combines TRBV7-3 with TRBJ2-1; maybe TRBD2 (5 bases). The CDR3 totals 15 residues. CDR1 is SGHTA, CDR2 FQGTGA, per germline. Deletions cut 6 bases from V and 4 bases from J, with 16 bases between. CDR3: CASSETGVGYNEQFF. The CDR3 region has the DNA TGTGCCAGCAGTGAGACCGGGGTTGGGTACAATGAGCAGTTCTTC.

The chain combines TRBV28 with TRBJ2-7; TRBD1 might be the D (5 bases). The V end lost 5 bases, the J end lost 0 bases, and 14 bases lay between the germline ends. Germline CDR1 and CDR2: MDHEN and SYDVKM. The CDR3 covers 15 residues. For the CDR3, the DNA is TGTGCCAGCAGTCTCCCAGGGTCGATCTCCTACGAGCAGTACTTC. Translating gives CASSLPGSISYEQYF.

The rearrangement joins TRBV7-8 to TRBJ2-3; 8 nucleotides align to TRBD2. This CDR3 comprises 16 residues. V dropped 4 bases and J dropped 5; count of bases not matched to a gene: 11. Germline CDR1 reads SGHVS; CDR2 reads FQNEAQ. The CDR3 is CASSSGGGLFKDTQYF. CDR3 sequence (DNA): TGTGCCAGCAGCTCCGGGGGGGGACTCTTTAAAGATACGCAGTATTTT.

The chain is built from TRBV7-2 and TRBJ1-5, with D perhaps TRBD1 (5 bases). Trimming stripped 4 bases from V and 4 bases from J, with 11 bases between. The germline V gene has CDR1 SGHTA and CDR2 FQGNSA. This CDR3 spans 14 amino acids. The CDR3 DNA reads as TGTGCCAGCAGCTCCCTGGGGGGGAATCAGCCCCAGCATTTT. It encodes CASSSLGGNQPQHF.

This rearrangement joins TRBV5-4 to TRBJ1-2; the D gene is possibly TRBD1 (5 bases). Germline loops: CDR1 SGHNT, CDR2 YYREEE (reference sequence). Deletions cut 3 bases from V and 6 bases from J, with 12 bases between. The CDR3 spans 13 residues. CDR3 bases: TGTGCCAGCAGCTATAGTAAAGGGGATGGCTACACCTTC. Encoded protein: CASSYSKGDGYTF.

This chain uses TRBV4-1 with TRBJ1-2; 7 nucleotides align to TRBD1. Germline trimming cut 1 base from V and 3 bases from J; bases unmatched to any gene: 5. This CDR3 is 15 amino acids long. The germline CDR1 and CDR2 sequences are MGHRA and YSYEKL. CDR3 loop: CASSQVAGGDYGYTF. The CDR3 bases are TGCGCCAGCAGCCAAGTGGCAGGGGGAGACTATGGCTACACCTTC.

The chain joins TRBV9 to TRBJ2-1, with 7 bases matching TRBD1. The V gene's germline CDR1 is SGDLS and CDR2 YYNGEE. The CDR3 is 16 amino acids. After removal of 0 bases from V and 0 bases from J, the junction contained 3 bases not matched to a gene. In DNA, the CDR3 is TGTGCCAGCAGCGTAGGGGGGACAGACTCCTACAATGAGCAGTTCTTC. The encoded protein is CASSVGGTDSYNEQFF.

The V call is TRBV6-5, the J call TRBJ1-4; 7 nucleotides agree with TRBD1. With 6 bases clipped from V and 3 bases from J, the junction kept 4 bases outside the gene matches. In germline, CDR1 is MNHEY, CDR2 SVGAGI. There are 14 residues in the CDR3. The CDR3 region has the DNA TGTGCCAGCAGGCCGACAGGGCCTAATGAAAAACTGTTTTTT. Translated, it gives CASRPTGPNEKLFF.

This clone has a handful of counts. V gene TRBV6-5 combines with J gene TRBJ2-5, with a weak D call TRBD2 (5 bases). This CDR3 spans 14 amino acids. Trimming removed 6 bases from V and 1 base from J, with 12 bases in between. The V gene's germline CDR1 is MNHEY and CDR2 SVGAGI. This chain's CDR3 is CASRWEYSQETQYF. CDR3 nucleotide sequence: TGTGCCAGCAGATGGGAGTACAGCCAAGAGACCCAGTACTTC.

The chain links TRBV19 to TRBJ1-1, with D hard to call. Per the germline V gene, CDR1 is LNHDA and CDR2 is SQIVND (reference sequence). The CDR3 consists of 13 residues. Trimming stripped 5 bases from V and 5 bases from J, with 12 bases between. Written as DNA, the CDR3 is TGTGCCAGTAGTCGGGAGTCTTGGACTGAAGCTTTCTTT. Translated: CASSRESWTEAFF.

The sample holds one count of this clone. The rearrangement links TRBV6-1 to TRBJ2-1, with a tentative D call TRBD1 (5 bases). CDR1 MNHNS and CDR2 SASEGT come from the germline V gene. This CDR3 is built from 13 residues. Trimming stripped 2 bases from V and 8 bases from J, with 10 bases between. CDR3 coding DNA: TGTGCCAGCAGTGAAATCGGCAGGGATGAGCAGTTCTTC. Translated, it gives CASSEIGRDEQFF.

V gene TRBV7-2 combines with J gene TRBJ2-1, with D maybe TRBD2 (6 bases). Looked up from germline, CDR1 is SGHTA and CDR2 is FQGNSA. This CDR3 is built from 18 residues. With 5 bases removed from V and 3 bases from J, the gap between germline ends came to 23 bases. CDR3 DNA: TGTGCCAGCAGCCCACGGGGGAGTGGAGGGCCACGCTACAATGAGCAGTTCTTC. Translated, it gives CASSPRGSGGPRYNEQFF.

The chain carries TRBV7-9 and TRBJ1-3; 7 bases map to TRBD1. Germline V gives CDR1 SEHNR, CDR2 FQNEAQ (reference sequence). The CDR3 has 15 amino acids. Trimming removed 3 bases from V and 0 bases from J; junction bases left unmatched: 2. In DNA form, the CDR3 reads TGTGCCAGCAGCTTTCGACAGGGCTCTGGAAACACCATATATTTT. Its translation: CASSFRQGSGNTIYF.

The rearrangement joins TRBV19 to TRBJ1-4; no definite D call. The CDR3 has 15 amino acids. In germline, CDR1 is LNHDA, CDR2 SQIVND (reference sequence). V was shortened by 5 bases and J by 0 bases, with 10 bases between the two germline ends. The CDR3 coding sequence is TGTGCCAGTAGTCCGCAGGCTGCAACTAATGAAAAACTGTTTTTT. The encoded protein is CASSPQAATNEKLFF. Variable domain in full (rest from reference TRBV19 and TRBJ1-4): DGGITQSPKYLFRKEGQNVTLSCEQNLNHDAMYWYRQDPGQGLRLIYYSQIVNDFQKGDIAEGYSVSREKKESFPLTVTSAQKNPTAFYLCASSPQAATNEKLFFGSGTQLSVL.

CDR3 bases: TGTGCCACGGGAGAGAGCGGGCACAATGAGCAGTTCTTC. Amino acids: CATGESGHNEQFF. The rearrangement links TRBV24-1 to TRBJ2-1; a possible D gene is TRBD2 (6 bases). Deletions cut 10 bases from V and 5 bases from J, with 14 bases between. In germline, CDR1 is KGHDR, CDR2 SFDVKD. CDR3 length equals 13 residues.

This chain connects TRBV6-4 to TRBJ1-6; possible D gene TRBD1, 6 bases. V lost 3 bases and J lost 9, with 9 bases in between. The CDR3 is 13 amino acids. Germline lookup yields CDR1 MRHNA and CDR2 SNTAGT. CDR3 bases: TGTGCCAGCAGTGAGAAACAGGGTTCACCCCTCCACTTT. Amino acid sequence: CASSEKQGSPLHF.

V gene TRBV9 combines with J gene TRBJ2-2, with 12 bases that match TRBD1. With 2 bases clipped from V and 11 bases from J, the junction kept 16 bases outside the gene matches. The CDR3 loop spans 18 amino acids. CDR1 and CDR2 from the germline V gene are SGDLS and YYNGEE. The CDR3 here is CASSVYSIRDRGRYELFF. Here the CDR3 DNA reads TGTGCCAGCAGCGTTTATTCTATTAGGGACAGGGGGCGTTATGAGCTGTTTTTT.

This chain uses TRBV7-9 with TRBJ1-6, with 9 bases fitting TRBD1. The CDR3 is 14 amino acids. V trimming: 7 bases; J trimming: 9 bases; junction bases outside the gene matches: 7. Looked up from germline, CDR1 is SEHNR and CDR2 is FQNEAQ (reference sequence). The CDR3 loop is CASTSGTGSSPLHF. The DNA for the CDR3 is TGTGCCAGCACGAGCGGGACAGGGAGTTCACCCCTCCACTTT.

The count of this clone is one. V usage is TRBV3-1 (or the pseudogene TRBV3-2) and J usage is TRBJ2-1; TRBD2 aligns across 10 bases. The CDR3 is 16 residues long. Germline CDR1 and CDR2: LGHDT and YNNKEL (reference sequence). J was trimmed by 4 bases and V by 1 base; bases with no gene match: 4. The CDR3 sequence: CASSQGASGGYNEQFF. Written as DNA, the CDR3 is TGTGCCAGCAGCCAAGGTGCTAGCGGGGGTTACAATGAGCAGTTCTTC.

V is TRBV6-5 and J is TRBJ1-5; the D is unclear. The CDR3 consists of 12 residues. Trimming left V 2 bases short and J 9 bases short, with 8 bases between. Germline V CDR1 and CDR2: MNHEY, SVGAGI. The CDR3 here is CASSYGRGPQHF. DNA of the CDR3: TGTGCCAGCAGTTACGGAAGAGGGCCCCAGCATTTT.

The chain couples TRBV5-1 to TRBJ1-3; a possible D gene is TRBD1 (5 bases). Germline V lookup: CDR1 SGHRS, CDR2 YFSETQ. CDR3 length equals 16 residues. Trimming stripped 4 bases from V and 0 bases from J, with 14 bases between. CDR3 amino acids: CASSIFSGGSGNTIYF. The CDR3 DNA is TGCGCCAGCAGCATATTTTCGGGGGGCTCTGGAAACACCATATATTTT.

The rearrangement links TRBV6-5 to TRBJ1-3; D is undetermined. V was shortened by 8 bases and J by 4 bases, with 12 bases between the two germline ends. The CDR3 is made up of 13 amino acids. Germline V gives CDR1 MNHEY, CDR2 SVGAGI. CDR3 sequence (DNA): TGTGCCAGCCGTCGTACGGGGGGAAACACCATATATTTT. Its translation is CASRRTGGNTIYF.